The following is a T cell receptor (beta chain) sequence with its context. This clonotype came up many times. The antigen it recognizes is unknown. The sample holds no much larger clone one base away, and base qualities are not on file. TCR beta CDR3 regions were amplified from RNA transcripts. For the first round of RT-PCR on the TCR CDR3, the HTBI primer set was used together with the Qiagen OneStep RT-PCR kit. The libraries were constructed in a second round of multiplex PCR and then size-selected and purified. Libraries were sequenced paired-end with 100 bp reads on an Illumina HiSeq2000. The published analysis was carried out like this. SOAPnuke was used to process the raw data, throwing out any read that contained adapters or uncalled bases, had a mean Phred below 15, or lacked an exact constant-primer or identifier match. High-quality paired reads were merged with COPE v1.2.5, and unique nucleotide sequences were defined as clonotypes. MiTCR v1.1 was used to align clonotypes to the IMGT TRBV, TRBD and TRBJ reference segments. Analysis was restricted to V-J combinations with a frequency above 0.0001, which covered about 99% of repertoires. The TCS score was defined as F50 (clonal expansion) divided by E x V (chaos), with BLOSUM62-based TCRdist calculated between CDR3 peptides within each V-J. Welch's t-statistics and random forest reduced fewer than 600 V-J features to some 14, which were used in a naive Bayes classifier (R e1071). Through fastp at Q25 and MiXCR, TCRdb rebuilt clones from the public reads, retaining in-frame beta chains. Identical CDR3 protein sequences are pooled into one entry, listed with their most common genes and DNA. TCRdb, rather than the study authors, made the V and J calls. The sample data list some 510,000 distinct CDR3 sequences, and 20% of these were observed just once. The ten most abundant clones make up more than 25% of the sample.

Stable Graves' hyperthyroidism was defined as the absence of progression to ophthalmopathy over 18 months of follow-up. Hyperthyroidism patients were newly diagnosed, with disease duration under 2 months, and aged 18 to 65 years. The study excluded patients with uncontrolled infections, other autoimmune diseases, pregnancy or lactation. Diagnoses were based on clinical symptoms, serum thyroxine and TRAb, thyroid ultrasound and orbital computed tomography. PBMCs were separated from 10 ml of fresh peripheral blood using Ficoll-Paque density gradient centrifugation. Trizol reagent was used to extract total RNA, and RNA quality was then checked on an Agilent 2100 Bioanalyzer. Taken from cysteine to phenylalanine, the CDR3 has 17 residues. This entry keeps only the CDR3 DNA: 51 bases, framed from base 1. The germline V gene specifies MNHEY as CDR1 and SVGAGI as CDR2. The V end loses 1 base and the J end loses 0 bases, and a stretch of 13 bases separates them.

The record originates from a study of T cells in Graves' hyperthyroidism and ophthalmopathy (dated 2019 in TCRdb). With regard to the full study: Peripheral blood was sampled at the time of initial diagnosis, prior to any treatment. To identify TCR V-J signatures that set the groups apart, the researchers used a discovery cohort of more than 95 patients, made up of about 44 with Graves' ophthalmopathy and some 55 with stable Graves' hyperthyroidism. The 95 to 100 discovery patients were randomly divided into training and test sets at a 7:3 ratio. Thyroid tissue and blood T-cell repertoires from more than five Graves' hyperthyroidism patients were also compared in the study. According to the paper, TCR Vbeta CDR3 sequencing was carried out on 135 peripheral blood samples, which came from over 40 ophthalmopathy, around 74 hyperthyroidism and roughly 17 progressor patients. An independent validation cohort of under 20 hyperthyroidism patients and about 15 patients who later progressed to ophthalmopathy tested prospective prediction of ophthalmopathy. After sampling, hyperthyroidism patients received methimazole starting at 30 mg daily, and ophthalmopathy patients received high-dose intravenous methylprednisolone.

The investigation overall reported the following: Sample size was not statistically predetermined, and blinding of investigators to group allocation was not performed. Ophthalmopathy was separated from stable hyperthyroidism by a 13 V-J signature model, with 87.88% sensitivity and roughly 84% specificity obtained in cross-validation and 80%/75% obtained in testing. Most expanded thyroid clonotypes (frequency above 0.001) were also detected in blood, suggesting blood repertoires may reflect thyroid immune responses. During validation, the model predicted progression to ophthalmopathy a median of roughly 7.1 months ahead of onset, with around 71% sensitivity and 72.22% specificity.

The chain employs TRBV6-5 and TRBJ2-4; the best D guess is TRBD2, with 6 bases matching. The clonotype was recovered from a young man with Graves' hyperthyroidism. The specimen was blood. The sequence in DNA is TGTGCCAGCAGTTACTTCGCCGGGACTCAAGCCAAAAACATTCAGTACTTC. This encodes CASSYFAGTQAKNIQYF.